These 26 T cell receptor beta chains were all obtained from the same sample, sequenced in a study of blood T cell repertoires in COVID-19. The method was immunoSEQ multiplex PCR; TCRdb's version includes in-frame clones alone and lacks a portion of them. The data hold around 75,000 clones, with around 89% observed a single time. The sequenced sample was peripheral blood. The receptors were sampled from a human donor in a cohort sampled during active COVID-19.

The chain has TRBV5-6 and TRBJ1-5; D gene ambiguous. The CDR3 contains 14 residues. Trimming shortened V by 0 bases and J by 5 bases, and 9 bases separated the two germline ends. In germline, CDR1 is SGHDT, CDR2 YYEEEE. CDR3 in DNA: TGTGCCAGCAGCTTGGGACAATATGATCAGCCCCAGCATTTT. It specifies CASSLGQYDQPQHF.

V is TRBV7-2 and J is TRBJ2-1; 8 bases agree with TRBD2. Germline V gene data show CDR1 as SGHTA and CDR2 as FQGNSA. J gave up 15 bases and V 2 bases, and 18 bases lay outside the gene matches. CDR3 size: 16 residues. CDR3 DNA sequence: TGTGCCAGCAGCTTACACCGGAGCGGGGGACACCTCGATTTGTTCTTC. Encoded protein: CASSLHRSGGHLDLFF.

CDR3 DNA: TGTGCCAGCAGCTTAAGAGAGGCTTTCTTT. Its translation: CASSLREAFF. V and J are TRBV7-2 and TRBJ1-1; D call uncertain. This CDR3 has 10 amino acids. The V gene lost 2 bases and the J gene lost 11 bases, with 6 bases spanning the gap. Germline CDR1 SGHTA, CDR2 FQGNSA. The full variable domain, with the rest looked up from reference TRBV7-2 and TRBJ1-1, is GAGVSQSPSNKVTEKGKDVELRCDPISGHTALYWYRQSLGQGLEFLIYFQGNSAPDKSGLPSDRFSAERTGGSVSTLTIQRTQQEDSAVYLCASSLREAFFGQGTRLTVV.

The gene calls are TRBV19 and TRBJ1-2, with D maybe TRBD1 (5 bases). V was cut by 1 base and J by 3 bases, with 12 bases left in between. CDR3 size: 15 residues. Per the germline V gene, CDR1 is LNHDA and CDR2 is SQIVND (reference sequence). CDR3 nucleotide sequence: TGTGCCAGTAGTATAGGCCCGGGCAGGGACTATGGCTACACCTTC. Its translation is CASSIGPGRDYGYTF.

The sample holds one count of this clone. V is TRBV12-5 and J is TRBJ1-2; TRBD1 agrees at 8 bases. CDR3 length equals 13 residues. Germline assignment: CDR1 LGHNT and CDR2 FRNRAP. V lost 0 bases, J lost 7 bases, and 1 base stayed unmatched. CDR3 bases: TGTGCTAGTGGTTTGGTACAGGGGGTTGGCTACACCTTC. Its protein product is CASGLVQGVGYTF.

This rearrangement joins TRBV12-2 to TRBJ2-1; TRBD1 reflects the table's D call only, with no check against the DNA. TRBV12-2 is termed a pseudogene. The CDR3 runs to 17 residues. CDR3 loop: CASRLEWVGQYDNEQFF. The DNA for the CDR3 is TGTGCAAGTCGCTTAGAGTGGGTGGGACAGTATGACAATGAGCAGTTCTTC.

The CDR3 spells CASSQVGRGSEQYF. The CDR3, as DNA: TGTGCCAGCAGCCAAGTTGGCAGGGGAAGCGAGCAGTACTTC. The chain uses TRBV3-1 (or the pseudogene TRBV3-2) and TRBJ2-7; perhaps TRBD1 as D (6 bases). Trimming stripped 1 base from V and 6 bases from J, with 13 bases between. This CDR3 spans 14 amino acids. Germline assignment: CDR1 LGHDT and CDR2 YNNKEL (reference sequence).

The chain employs TRBV29-1 and TRBJ1-2, with 11 bases fitting TRBD1. The V segment lost 5 bases and the J segment 7 bases; nucleotides outside the gene matches: 12. The CDR3 extends over 15 amino acids. From germline, CDR1 is SQVTM and CDR2 ANQGSEA. The CDR3 nucleotides are TGCAGCGTTCTCACAGGGACAGGGGGATGGTCTGGCTACACCTTC. Translated, it gives CSVLTGTGGWSGYTF.

The CDR3 bases are TGTGCCAGCAGCTCGGGAGGAACTAATGAAAAACTGTTTTTT. This gives the protein CASSSGGTNEKLFF. V and J are TRBV7-9 and TRBJ1-4; no clear D gene. The germline V and J ends were trimmed by 4 bases and 1 base, with 7 bases remaining between them. There are 14 residues in the CDR3. CDR1 is SEHNR and CDR2 is FQNEAQ in the germline V gene (reference sequence). Filled out from reference TRBV7-9 and TRBJ1-4, the complete variable domain reads DTGVSQNPRHKITKRGQNVTFRCDPISEHNRLYWYRQTLGQGPEFLTYFQNEAQLEKSRLLSDRFSAERPKGSFSTLEIQRTEQGDSAMYLCASSSGGTNEKLFFGSGTQLSVL.

J is TRBJ2-7 and V is TRBV21-1; the table's TRBD1 call for D was not verified on the DNA. TRBV21-1 is noted as a pseudogene. The CDR3 totals 14 residues. CDR3 protein: CASSTRQGFSEQYF. CDR3 sequence (DNA): TGTGCCAGCAGCACCCGACAGGGATTTAGTGAGCAGTACTTC.

This chain connects TRBV28 to TRBJ2-3, with D uncertain. The CDR3 sequence is 13 residues long. Between the trimmed V and J ends, which lost 6 bases and 0 bases, there was a span of 7 bases. Germline assignment: CDR1 MDHEN and CDR2 SYDVKM. The CDR3 DNA is TGTGCCAGCAGCCGCGGCAGCACAGATACGCAGTATTTT. Translating it yields CASSRGSTDTQYF.

The V call is TRBV5-1, the J call TRBJ1-3; no definite D call. The CDR3 contains 15 residues. The V end was cut by 4 bases, the J end by 2 bases, with 13 bases between. From germline, CDR1 is SGHRS and CDR2 YFSETQ. The CDR3 bases are TGCGCCAGCAGCGAGTCCCACTCTCCTGGAAACACCATATATTTT. This gives the protein CASSESHSPGNTIYF.

The J gene is TRBJ1-1, the V gene TRBV7-2; D is possibly TRBD1 (6 bases). Per germline, CDR1 SGHTA and CDR2 FQGNSA. CDR3 length equals 14 residues. The ends were cut back, 5 bases at V and 6 bases at J, with 16 bases in the middle. CDR3 DNA: TGTGCCAGCAGCGTCAGCGGGGGCGCCTCTGAAGCTTTCTTT. As protein: CASSVSGGASEAFF. The full variable domain, in which reference TRBV7-2 and TRBJ1-1 provide the parts outside the CDR3, is GAGVSQSPSNKVTEKGKDVELRCDPISGHTALYWYRQSLGQGLEFLIYFQGNSAPDKSGLPSDRFSAERTGGSVSTLTIQRTQQEDSAVYLCASSVSGGASEAFFGQGTRLTVV.

The rearrangement uses TRBV13 and TRBJ2-7, with 7 nucleotides matching TRBD2. CDR1 and CDR2 (germline): PRHDT, FYEKMQ (reference sequence). J lost 2 bases, V lost 0 bases, and 4 bases had no gene match. The CDR3 loop spans 15 amino acids. CDR3 in amino acids: CASSLGSGTAYEQYF. CDR3 nucleotide sequence: TGTGCCAGCAGCTTAGGCAGCGGGACGGCCTACGAGCAGTACTTC.

This chain uses TRBV11-3 with TRBJ2-1, with D hard to call. CDR1 is SGHNT, CDR2 YENEEA, per germline. Trimming took 5 bases from V and 4 from J, leaving 9 bases between them. This CDR3 contains 13 residues. DNA of the CDR3: TGTGCCAGCAGCGCGTCGAGGTACAATGAGCAGTTCTTC. It yields the protein CASSASRYNEQFF.

A single count supports this clone. The genes are TRBV4-1 and TRBJ1-4; no clear D gene. Germline V gene sequence: CDR1 MGHRA, CDR2 YSYEKL. V was clipped by 5 bases and J by 0 bases, with 10 bases between them. The CDR3 is made up of 15 amino acids. The chain's CDR3 is CASSSRWPTNEKLFF. The CDR3 nucleotides read TGCGCCAGCAGCAGCAGGTGGCCAACTAATGAAAAACTGTTTTTT.

The chain has TRBV27 and TRBJ1-6; no definite D call. Germline CDR1 is MNHEY and CDR2 is SMNVEV (reference sequence). The V end was cut by 3 bases, the J end by 7 bases, with 16 bases between. The CDR3 contains 16 residues. Written as DNA, the CDR3 is TGTGCCAGCAGTTTCAGGAGGCCGCGGACCAATTCACCCCTCCACTTT. Translated: CASSFRRPRTNSPLHF.

This chain uses TRBV6-5 with TRBJ2-7; 10 bases match TRBD2. Germline V gives CDR1 MNHEY, CDR2 SVGAGI. V trimming: 9 bases; J trimming: 7 bases; junction bases outside the gene matches: 9. CDR3 length equals 13 residues. CDR3 in DNA: TGTGCCAGTACGGGGAGCGGGAGGGGAGAGCAGTACTTC. Amino acids: CASTGSGRGEQYF.

The V call is TRBV25-1, the J call TRBJ2-7, with D tentatively TRBD1 (6 bases). Germline V gene lookup returns CDR1 MGHDK and CDR2 SYGVNS. V was clipped by 3 bases and J by 5 bases, with 14 bases between them. The CDR3 is 14 amino acids. CDR3 amino acids: CASSEMGHSDEQYF. The CDR3 bases are TGTGCCAGCAGTGAGATGGGACATTCGGACGAGCAGTACTTC.

The chain links TRBV7-2 to TRBJ2-1; perhaps TRBD2 as D (6 bases). V lost 2 bases and J 4 bases, leaving 18 bases between the germline ends. Germline CDR1 SGHTA, CDR2 FQGNSA. The length of the CDR3 is 17 residues. CDR3 sequence (DNA): TGTGCCAGCAGCTTATCCTTAAGTTCGAGCGGGTACAATGAGCAGTTCTTC. This encodes CASSLSLSSSGYNEQFF.

This clone was detected once. V and J are TRBV2 and TRBJ1-1; no clear D. This CDR3 spans 13 amino acids. V was pared by 6 bases and J by 0 bases, with 8 bases between. Per the germline V gene, CDR1 is SNHLY and CDR2 is FYNNEI. Written as DNA, the CDR3 is TGTGCCAGCAGGCTCACAGTGAACACTGAAGCTTTCTTT. Its protein is CASRLTVNTEAFF.

This rearrangement joins TRBV5-6 to TRBJ2-7; D unclear. The CDR3 covers 14 residues. Trimming took 7 bases from V and 1 from J, leaving 15 bases between them. Germline V gene data show CDR1 as SGHDT and CDR2 as YYEEEE. CDR3 sequence reads: CASSPVPGSYEQYF. As DNA, the CDR3 is TGTGCCAGCTCCCCCGTTCCGGGTTCCTACGAGCAGTACTTC.

The CDR3 DNA follows: TGTGCCAGCTCTAAAGGGGTAGGGACACAAGAGACCCAGTACTTC. Translation: CASSKGVGTQETQYF. J is TRBJ2-5 and V is TRBV9, with D perhaps TRBD1 (6 bases). CDR1 and CDR2 from the germline V gene are SGDLS and YYNGEE. Trimming took off 7 bases at V and 2 bases at J, with 18 bases between the two ends. The CDR3 consists of 15 residues.

The gene calls are TRBV10-2 and TRBJ2-5; 8 positions match TRBD2. V lost 8 bases and J lost 2; bases outside the gene matches: 13. The CDR3 has 16 residues. Germline CDR1 WSHSY, CDR2 SAAADI. The chain's CDR3 is CASSIRGAGEQETQYF. In nucleotides, the CDR3 is TGCGCCAGCTCAATCCGGGGAGCGGGGGAGCAAGAGACCCAGTACTTC.

V is TRBV25-1 and J is TRBJ1-6; 9 bases are shared with TRBD1. Per germline, CDR1 MGHDK and CDR2 SYGVNS. The CDR3 is 14 residues long. Germline trimming cut 6 bases from V and 7 bases from J; bases unmatched to any gene: 4. The CDR3 protein is CASRVGQGNSPLHF. The CDR3 DNA is TGTGCCAGCAGGGTGGGACAGGGAAATTCACCCCTCCACTTT. Looking up the rest from reference TRBV25-1 and TRBJ1-6 gives the full variable domain: EADIYQTPRYLVIGTGKKITLECSQTMGHDKMYWYQQDPGMELHLIHYSYGVNSTEKGDLSSESTVSRIRTEHFPLTLESARPSHTSQYLCASRVGQGNSPLHFGNGTRLTVT.

This chain joins TRBV6-6 and TRBJ1-2; TRBD1 matches 8 bases. J gave up 8 bases and V 6 bases, and 8 bases lay outside the gene matches. In germline, CDR1 is MNHNY, CDR2 SVGAGI (reference sequence). The CDR3 has 13 amino acids. The CDR3 region has the DNA TGTGCCAGCAGAGCGGGACAGGTTGAAGGCTACACCTTC. Protein product: CASRAGQVEGYTF.